This TCR beta chain is drawn from a study of shared clonotypes between healthy human individuals. Overall study: A donor's plate count was three for CD4 naive and three for CD4 memory; CD8 naive had two and CD8 memory one. Study conclusions and caveats: A handful of donors showed sharing of approximately 5% of naive CD4 clonotypes. Naive subsets tended to show greater estimated richness than memory subsets.

Notes on this clone: What it recognizes is unknown.

Germline V gene data show CDR1 as GTSNPN and CDR2 as SVGIG (reference sequence). CDR3 size: 11 residues. V was pared by 2 bases and J by 6 bases, with 8 bases between. In CD8 memory, CD45RO+ cells were put together with CCR7-negative CD45RA+ TemRA cells. Method: immunoSEQ multiplex PCR; TCRdb's copy keeps in-frame clones and lacks some. The data hold approximately 350,000 clones, with 90% to 98% observed a single time. Sequencing was carried out using memory CD8+ T cells sorted from blood. Subset of the sample: CD45RO+ cells pooled with CCR7-negative TemRA cells. The V and J genes are TRBV30 and TRBJ2-7; D gene uncertain. This TCR came from a man aged 25-40 years in good health. In DNA form, the CDR3 reads TGTGCCTGGAGTCGCCCCGGCGAGCAGTACTTC. This sequence encodes CAWSRPGEQYF.